This is a list of T cell receptor beta chains from one sample in a study of immune heterogeneity within non-small cell lung tumors. TCRdb called the multiplex PCR reads again in MiXCR, with one record for every CDR3 protein. This table has roughly 2,000 distinct CDR3 sequences, 30% appearing once. The specimen sequenced was lung tumor tissue. Source of these receptors: a man in his sixties with non-small cell lung cancer. Each CDR3 is given with its conserved first and last residue.

j_call v_call cdr3_aa
TRBJ1-1 TRBV19 CASSIGAGGGTEAFF
TRBJ1-1 TRBV6-2/TRBV6-3 CASSADRGNTEAFF
TRBJ1-5 TRBV5-1 CAGSLGAGQPQHF
TRBJ2-3 TRBV20-1 CSAMSGRSTDTQYF
TRBJ1-5 TRBV6-4 CASIRDFGQPQHF
TRBJ2-3 TRBV4-2 CASSQDITGGSQDTQYF
TRBJ1-1 TRBV5-1 CARALTGYEAFF
TRBJ1-5 TRBV28 CASSLYADSSNQPQHF
TRBJ2-3 TRBV6-6 CASSYQPSGSIDTQYF
TRBJ1-6 TRBV6-1 CASSQGDRVGSPLHF
TRBJ2-3 TRBV12-3/TRBV12-4 CASRLGLAENTDTQYF
TRBJ2-3 TRBV5-6 CASSLASGWATQYF
TRBJ1-1 TRBV19 CARHPGLNTEAFF
TRBJ2-1 TRBV3-1 CASSQAGLAVNEQFF
TRBJ1-5 TRBV9 CASSVEDSEKSNQPQHF
TRBJ1-5 TRBV28 CAGKGGDLNQPQHF
TRBJ2-5 TRBV7-2 CASSLSAGGRAKETQYF
TRBJ1-3 TRBV6-1 CASSDAGIGGNTIYF
TRBJ1-2 TRBV7-2 CASSLDTGFYYGYTF
TRBJ2-1 TRBV15 CATSRESRNNEQFF
TRBJ2-1 TRBV2 CASSPLAGGPNEQFF
TRBJ2-5 TRBV14 CASSWAPGPQETQYF
TRBJ2-3 TRBV11-2 CASSARPWASGWSDTQYF
TRBJ2-3 TRBV6-2/TRBV6-3 CASSPGTGDTDTQYF
TRBJ2-3 TRBV6-1 CASRDRSGPTDTQYF
TRBJ2-7 TRBV6-1 CASRLSYEQYF
TRBJ1-1 TRBV28 CASSLGGGDTEAFF
TRBJ2-7 TRBV27 CASSSRTGHEQYF
TRBJ2-6 TRBV30 CAWTKKSSGANVLTF
TRBJ2-1 TRBV6-1 CASSNLRTGGRNEQFF
TRBJ2-1 TRBV6-1 CASSENVAGTYNEQFF
TRBJ2-5 TRBV7-8 CASSLGAGGRETQYF
TRBJ2-1 TRBV11-1 CASSLGTSNEQFF
TRBJ2-3 TRBV12-3/TRBV12-4 CASSWPTQGVGGTDTQYF
TRBJ2-3 TRBV6-1 CASSELRTDTQYF
TRBJ1-5 TRBV6-2/TRBV6-3 CASIYRGENQPQHF
TRBJ1-1 TRBV19 CAIMVLRTNRNTEAFF
TRBJ1-1 TRBV6-2/TRBV6-3 CASRSQGSRSEAFF
TRBJ2-3 TRBV11-3 CASSLATDTQYF
TRBJ2-4 TRBV7-2 CASSLEGLADHKNIQYF
TRBJ1-2 TRBV28 CASNPDREVYGYTF
TRBJ1-6 TRBV3-1 CASSQVPGAYNSPLHF
TRBJ2-7 TRBV5-1 CASSLNYPSYEQYF
TRBJ2-7 TRBV28 CASRPAGGLSYEQYF
TRBJ2-1 TRBV20-1 CSARGLAGNDQFF